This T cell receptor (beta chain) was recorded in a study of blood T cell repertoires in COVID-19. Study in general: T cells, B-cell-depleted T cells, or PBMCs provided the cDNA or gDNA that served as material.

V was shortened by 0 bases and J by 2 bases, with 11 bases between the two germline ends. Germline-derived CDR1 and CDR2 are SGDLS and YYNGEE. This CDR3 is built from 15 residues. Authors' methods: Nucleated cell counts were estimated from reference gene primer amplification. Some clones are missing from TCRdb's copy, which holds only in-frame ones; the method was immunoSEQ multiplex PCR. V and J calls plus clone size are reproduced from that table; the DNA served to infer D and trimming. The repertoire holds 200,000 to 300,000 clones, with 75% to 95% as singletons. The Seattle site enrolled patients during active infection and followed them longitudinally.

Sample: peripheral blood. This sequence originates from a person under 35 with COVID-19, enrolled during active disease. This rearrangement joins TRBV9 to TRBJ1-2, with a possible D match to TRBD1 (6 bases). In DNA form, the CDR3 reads TGTGCCAGCAGCGTAGAGGGCAGGGGAAACTATGGCTACACCTTC. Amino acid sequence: CASSVEGRGNYGYTF. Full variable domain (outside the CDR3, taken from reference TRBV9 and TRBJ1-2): DSGVTQTPKHLITATGQRVTLRCSPRSGDLSVYWYQQSLDQGLQFLIQYYNGEERAKGNILERFSAQQFPDLHSELNLSSLELGDSALYFCASSVEGRGNYGYTFGSGTRLTVV.